The clone carrying this T cell receptor beta chain turned up a few times. The antigen is unknown. This record comes from a study of T cell repertoires in cytomegalovirus infection. On the study more broadly: An indication of both CMV infection and matching HLA type came from public TCR beta signatures.

Study-wide results and caveats: The ex vivo response was dominated by HLA-C-restricted CMV-specific TCR beta clonotypes. There were carriers of CMV plus the relevant HLA, and cumulative public TCR beta family frequency identified them.

From the reads, TCRdb called clonotypes with MiXCR, one entry per CDR3 protein. The sample contains approximately 700,000 distinct CDR3 sequences, 35% of which appear only once. Trimming took off 2 bases at V and 4 bases at J, with 8 bases between the two ends. The germline V gene has CDR1 SGHVS and CDR2 FNYEAQ. This CDR3 contains 13 residues. This receptor was taken from a human donor in good health (CMV status not recorded). Some clones in this sample may be carry-over from other donors' samples. The rearrangement uses TRBV7-6 and TRBJ1-2, with D uncertain. The sample consisted of PBMCs. CDR3 amino acids: CASSLSEGYGYTF. The DNA of the CDR3 is TGTGCCAGCAGCTTAAGCGAAGGCTATGGCTACACCTTC.